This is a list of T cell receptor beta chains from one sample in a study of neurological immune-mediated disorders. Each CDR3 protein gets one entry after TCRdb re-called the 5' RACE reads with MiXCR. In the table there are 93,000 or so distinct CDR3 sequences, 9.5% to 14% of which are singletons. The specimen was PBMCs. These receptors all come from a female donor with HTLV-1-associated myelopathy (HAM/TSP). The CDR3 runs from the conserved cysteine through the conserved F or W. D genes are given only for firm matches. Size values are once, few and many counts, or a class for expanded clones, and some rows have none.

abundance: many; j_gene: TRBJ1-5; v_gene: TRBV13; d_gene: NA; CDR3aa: CASSWGGQPQHF; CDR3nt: TGTGCCAGCAGCTGGGGTGGGCAGCCCCAGCATTTT
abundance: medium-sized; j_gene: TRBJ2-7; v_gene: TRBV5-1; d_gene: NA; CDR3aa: CASSLDGKAIGEQYF; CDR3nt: TGCGCCAGCAGCTTGGATGGGAAAGCGATTGGCGAGCAGTACTTC
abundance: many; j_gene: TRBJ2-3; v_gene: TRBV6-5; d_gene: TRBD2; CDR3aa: CASRSGLAGTDTQYF; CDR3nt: TGTGCCAGCAGGTCGGGACTAGCGGGCACAGATACGCAGTATTTT
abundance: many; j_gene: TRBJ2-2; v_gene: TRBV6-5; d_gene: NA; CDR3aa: CASSRGGTGELFF; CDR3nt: TGTGCCAGCAGTCGAGGGGGGACCGGGGAGCTGTTTTTT
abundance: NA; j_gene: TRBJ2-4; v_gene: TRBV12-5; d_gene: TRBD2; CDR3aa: CASGWGLAGKNIQYF; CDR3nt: TGTGCTAGTGGTTGGGGACTAGCGGGAAAAAACATTCAGTACTTC
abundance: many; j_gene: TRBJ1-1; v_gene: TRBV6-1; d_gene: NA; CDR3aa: CASGFAMNTEAFF; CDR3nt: TGTGCCAGCGGGTTCGCCATGAACACTGAAGCTTTCTTT
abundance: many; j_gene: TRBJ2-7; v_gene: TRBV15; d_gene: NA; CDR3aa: CATSRRTGNYEQYF; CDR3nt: TGTGCTACCAGCAGACGCACAGGGAATTACGAGCAGTACTTC
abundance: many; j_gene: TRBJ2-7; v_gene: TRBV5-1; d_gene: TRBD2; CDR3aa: CASGTGEGYEQYF; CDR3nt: TGCGCCAGCGGTACCGGGGAGGGCTACGAGCAGTACTTC
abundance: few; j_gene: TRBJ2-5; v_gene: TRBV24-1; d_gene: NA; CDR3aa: CATSRQFQETQYF; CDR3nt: TGTGCCACCAGCAGACAGTTCCAAGAGACCCAGTACTTC
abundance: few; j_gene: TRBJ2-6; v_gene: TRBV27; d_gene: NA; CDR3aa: CASSPLTGSGANVLTF; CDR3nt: TGTGCCAGCAGTCCCCTGACAGGCTCTGGGGCCAACGTCCTGACTTTC
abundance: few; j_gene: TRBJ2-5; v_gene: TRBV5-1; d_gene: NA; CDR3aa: CASSLRGGQETQYF; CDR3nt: TGCGCCAGCAGCCTGAGAGGGGGCCAAGAGACCCAGTACTTC
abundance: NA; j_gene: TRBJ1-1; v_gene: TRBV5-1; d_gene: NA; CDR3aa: CASSLSDTNTEAFF; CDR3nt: TGCGCCAGCAGCCTTTCTGACACGAACACTGAAGCTTTCTTT
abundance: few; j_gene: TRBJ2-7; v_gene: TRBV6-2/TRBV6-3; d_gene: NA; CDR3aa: CASSYSGPRTEQYF; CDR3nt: TGTGCCAGCAGTTACTCCGGGCCACGGACCGAGCAGTACTTC
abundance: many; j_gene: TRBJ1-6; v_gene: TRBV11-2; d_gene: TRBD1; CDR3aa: CASSQGQLNSPLHF; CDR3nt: TGTGCCAGCAGTCAGGGACAGCTAAATTCACCCCTCCACTTT
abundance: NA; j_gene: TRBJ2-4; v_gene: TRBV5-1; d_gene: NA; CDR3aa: CASSGTVDENIQYF; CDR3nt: TGCGCTAGCAGCGGGACAGTGGACGAGAACATTCAGTACTTC
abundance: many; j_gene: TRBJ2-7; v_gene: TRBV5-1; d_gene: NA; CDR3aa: CASSKGPNLSYEQYF; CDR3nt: TGCGCCAGCAGCAAGGGACCGAATCTCTCCTACGAGCAGTACTTC
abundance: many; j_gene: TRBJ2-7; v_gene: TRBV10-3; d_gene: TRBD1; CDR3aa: CAITGTAPYEQYF; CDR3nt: TGTGCCATCACCGGGACAGCCCCCTACGAGCAGTACTTC
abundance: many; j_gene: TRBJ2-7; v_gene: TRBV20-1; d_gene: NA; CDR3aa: CSARDRWGEQYF; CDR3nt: TGCAGTGCTAGGGACAGATGGGGGGAGCAGTACTTC
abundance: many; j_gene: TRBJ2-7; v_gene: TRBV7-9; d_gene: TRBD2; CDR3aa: CASSSTSRGAYEQYF; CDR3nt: TGTGCCAGCAGCTCTACTTCGCGGGGGGCGTACGAGCAGTACTTC
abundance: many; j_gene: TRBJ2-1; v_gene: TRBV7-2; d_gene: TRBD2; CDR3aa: CASSLDKRLAGEQFF; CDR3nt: TGTGCCAGCAGCTTAGACAAGAGACTAGCGGGTGAGCAGTTCTTC
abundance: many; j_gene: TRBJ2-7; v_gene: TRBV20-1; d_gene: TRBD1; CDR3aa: CSARGTGDRRAPTAYGQYF; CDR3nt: TGCAGTGCTAGGGGAACGGGGGACAGGCGAGCCCCGACGGCCTACGGGCAGTACTTC
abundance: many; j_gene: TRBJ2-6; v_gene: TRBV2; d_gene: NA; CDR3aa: CASSRASGANVLTF; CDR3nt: TGTGCCAGCAGCAGAGCTTCTGGGGCCAACGTCCTGACTTTC
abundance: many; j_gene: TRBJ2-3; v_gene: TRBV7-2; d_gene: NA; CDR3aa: CASSGLSTDTQYF; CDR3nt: TGTGCCAGCAGCGGGCTGAGCACAGATACGCAGTATTTT
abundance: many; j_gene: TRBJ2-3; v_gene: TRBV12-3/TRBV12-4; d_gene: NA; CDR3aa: CASSLGDSQTDTQYF; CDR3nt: TGTGCCAGCAGTTTAGGAGACAGTCAGACAGATACGCAGTATTTT
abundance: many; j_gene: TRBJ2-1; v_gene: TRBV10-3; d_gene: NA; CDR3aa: CAISEAPKTGKNNEQFF; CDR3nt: TGTGCCATCAGTGAGGCTCCTAAGACAGGAAAAAACAATGAGCAGTTCTTC
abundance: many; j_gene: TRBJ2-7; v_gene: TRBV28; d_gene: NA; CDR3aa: CASRPLGRSYEQYF; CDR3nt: TGTGCCAGCCGTCCCCTAGGGAGATCCTACGAGCAGTACTTC
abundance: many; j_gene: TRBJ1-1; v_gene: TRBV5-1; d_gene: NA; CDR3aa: CASTAGQNTEAFF; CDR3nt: TGCGCCAGCACTGCCGGACAGAACACTGAAGCTTTCTTT
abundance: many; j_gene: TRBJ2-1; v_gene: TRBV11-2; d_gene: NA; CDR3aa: CASSFRNTMMVQFF; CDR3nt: TGTGCCAGCAGCTTCCGGAATACAATGATGGTGCAGTTCTTC
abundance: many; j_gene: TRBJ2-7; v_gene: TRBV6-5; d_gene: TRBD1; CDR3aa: CASRRTGSYEQYF; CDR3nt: TGTGCCAGCAGGCGGACAGGCTCCTACGAGCAGTACTTC
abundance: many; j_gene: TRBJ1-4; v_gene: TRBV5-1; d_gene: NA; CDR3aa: CASSLDRSDEKLFF; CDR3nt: TGCGCCAGCAGCTTGGACAGGTCCGACGAAAAACTGTTTTTT
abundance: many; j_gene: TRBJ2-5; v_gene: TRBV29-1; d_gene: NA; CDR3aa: CSVAGQNQETQYF; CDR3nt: TGCAGCGTGGCGGGGCAAAACCAAGAGACCCAGTACTTC
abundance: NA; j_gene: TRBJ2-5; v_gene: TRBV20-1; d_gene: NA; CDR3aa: CSGGLRETQYF; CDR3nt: TGCAGTGGGGGGCTCAGGGAGACCCAGTACTTC
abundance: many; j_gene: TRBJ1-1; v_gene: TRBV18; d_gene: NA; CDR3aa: CASSPQGRGTEAFF; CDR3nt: TGTGCCAGCTCACCCCAGGGGAGAGGGACTGAAGCTTTCTTT
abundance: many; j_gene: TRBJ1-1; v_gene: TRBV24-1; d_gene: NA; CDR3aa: CATCSGGTAEAFF; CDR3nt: TGTGCCACCTGCTCCGGAGGGACCGCTGAAGCTTTCTTT
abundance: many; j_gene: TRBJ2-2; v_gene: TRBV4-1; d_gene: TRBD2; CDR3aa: CASSQVLAGGPTGELFF; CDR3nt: TGCGCCAGCAGCCAAGTTCTCGCGGGGGGGCCCACCGGGGAGCTGTTTTTT
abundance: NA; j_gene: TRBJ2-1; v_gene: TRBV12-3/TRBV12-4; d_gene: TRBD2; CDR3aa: CASGGAGTSGPGEQFF; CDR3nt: TGTGCCAGCGGAGGAGCCGGGACTAGCGGTCCGGGTGAGCAGTTCTTC
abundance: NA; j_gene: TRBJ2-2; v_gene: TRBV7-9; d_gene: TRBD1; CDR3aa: CASSSYRGPGELFF; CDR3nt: TGTGCCAGCAGCTCGTACAGGGGACCCGGGGAGCTGTTTTTT